This T cell receptor beta chain was retrieved from a study of blood T cell repertoires in COVID-19. Study as a whole: COVID-19 samples collected from the United States, Italy and Spain covered acute and convalescent phases.

Produced via immunoSEQ multiplex PCR; TCRdb's table is partial and in-frame only. The data contain roughly 120,000 clones, around 85% of them seen just once; the ten biggest clones take up roughly 1.6%. The germline V gene has CDR1 GTSNPN and CDR2 SVGIG (reference sequence). The CDR3 totals 16 residues. The V end was cut by 2 bases, the J end by 7 bases, with 18 bases between. The source is a man aged 45 to 65 with acute or convalescent COVID-19. V usage is TRBV30 and J usage is TRBJ1-6, with D tentatively TRBD1 (6 bases). Source material: peripheral blood. The CDR3 DNA follows: TGTGCCTGGAGTCGCCAGACAGGTATTAGGAATTCACCCCTCCACTTT. This translates into CAWSRQTGIRNSPLHF.